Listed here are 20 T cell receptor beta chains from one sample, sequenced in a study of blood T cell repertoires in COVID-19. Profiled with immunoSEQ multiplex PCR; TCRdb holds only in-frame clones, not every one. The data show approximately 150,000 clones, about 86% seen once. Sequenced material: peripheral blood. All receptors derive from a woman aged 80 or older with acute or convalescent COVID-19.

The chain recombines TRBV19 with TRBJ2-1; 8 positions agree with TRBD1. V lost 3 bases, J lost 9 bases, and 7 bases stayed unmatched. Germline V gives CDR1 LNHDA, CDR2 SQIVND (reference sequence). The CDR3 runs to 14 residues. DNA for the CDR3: TGTGCCAGTAGTATCAGGGGGCAAGCGGTTGAGCAGTTCTTC. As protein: CASSIRGQAVEQFF.

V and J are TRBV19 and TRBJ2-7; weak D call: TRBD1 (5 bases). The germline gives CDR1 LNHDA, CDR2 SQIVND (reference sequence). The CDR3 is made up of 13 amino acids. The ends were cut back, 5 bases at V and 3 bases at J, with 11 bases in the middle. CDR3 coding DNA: TGTGCCAGTAGTCCACGACAGAGCTACGAGCAGTACTTC. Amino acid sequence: CASSPRQSYEQYF.

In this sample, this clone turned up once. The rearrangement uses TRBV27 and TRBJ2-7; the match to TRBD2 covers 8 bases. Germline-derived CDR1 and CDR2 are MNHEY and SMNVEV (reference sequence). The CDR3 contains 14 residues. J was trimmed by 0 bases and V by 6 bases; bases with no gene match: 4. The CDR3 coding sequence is TGTGCCAGCAGAACTAGCGGAAGCTCCTACGAGCAGTACTTC. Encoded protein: CASRTSGSSYEQYF.

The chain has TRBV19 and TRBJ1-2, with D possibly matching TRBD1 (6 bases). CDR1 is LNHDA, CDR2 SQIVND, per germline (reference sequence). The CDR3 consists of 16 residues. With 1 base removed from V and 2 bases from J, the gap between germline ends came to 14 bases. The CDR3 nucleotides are TGTGCCAGTAGTATAGTTCCGGGACACGGCAACTATGGCTACACCTTC. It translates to CASSIVPGHGNYGYTF. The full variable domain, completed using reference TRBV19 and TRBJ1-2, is DGGITQSPKYLFRKEGQNVTLSCEQNLNHDAMYWYRQDPGQGLRLIYYSQIVNDFQKGDIAEGYSVSREKKESFPLTVTSAQKNPTAFYLCASSIVPGHGNYGYTFGSGTRLTVV.

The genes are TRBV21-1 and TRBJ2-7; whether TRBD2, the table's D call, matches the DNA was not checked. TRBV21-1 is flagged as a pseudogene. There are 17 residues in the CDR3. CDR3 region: CASSKGDRLAGDYEQYF. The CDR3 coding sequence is TGTGCCAGCAGCAAAGGAGATAGACTAGCGGGTGACTACGAGCAGTACTTC.

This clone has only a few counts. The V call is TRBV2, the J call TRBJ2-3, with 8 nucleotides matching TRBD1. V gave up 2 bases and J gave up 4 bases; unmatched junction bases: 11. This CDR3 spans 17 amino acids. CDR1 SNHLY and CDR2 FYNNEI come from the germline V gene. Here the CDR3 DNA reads TGTGCCAGCAGTGAATTGGCGACAGGGGTATTAGCAGATACGCAGTATTTT. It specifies CASSELATGVLADTQYF.

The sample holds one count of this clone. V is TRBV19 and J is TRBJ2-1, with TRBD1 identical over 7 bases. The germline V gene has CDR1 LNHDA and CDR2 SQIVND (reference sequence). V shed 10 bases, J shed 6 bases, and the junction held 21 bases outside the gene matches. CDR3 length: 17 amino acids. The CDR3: CANPKETSGGCRNEQFF. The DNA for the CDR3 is TGTGCCAACCCGAAAGAGACATCAGGGGGTTGTCGCAATGAGCAGTTCTTC.

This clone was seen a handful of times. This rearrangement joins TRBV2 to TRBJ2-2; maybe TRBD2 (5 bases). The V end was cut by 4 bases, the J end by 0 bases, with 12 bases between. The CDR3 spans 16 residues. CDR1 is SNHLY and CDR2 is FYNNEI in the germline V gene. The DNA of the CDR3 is TGTGCCAGCAGTGCCCTTCGGGGAGCGAACACCGGGGAGCTGTTTTTT. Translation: CASSALRGANTGELFF.

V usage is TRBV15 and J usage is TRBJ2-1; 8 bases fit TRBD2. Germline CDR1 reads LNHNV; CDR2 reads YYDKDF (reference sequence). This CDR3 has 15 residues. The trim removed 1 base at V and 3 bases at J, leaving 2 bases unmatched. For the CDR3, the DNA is TGTGCCACCAGCAGAGGGCGGGGGGACTACAATGAGCAGTTCTTC. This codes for CATSRGRGDYNEQFF.

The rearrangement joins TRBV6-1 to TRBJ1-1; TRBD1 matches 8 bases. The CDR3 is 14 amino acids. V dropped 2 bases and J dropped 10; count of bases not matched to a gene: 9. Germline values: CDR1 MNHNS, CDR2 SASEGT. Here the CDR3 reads CASSEPPTGARAFF. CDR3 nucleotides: TGTGCCAGCAGTGAACCGCCGACAGGGGCAAGAGCTTTCTTT.

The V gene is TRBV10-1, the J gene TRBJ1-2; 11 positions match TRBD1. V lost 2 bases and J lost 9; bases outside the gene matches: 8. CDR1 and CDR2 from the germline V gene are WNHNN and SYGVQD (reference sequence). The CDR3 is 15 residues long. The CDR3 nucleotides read TGCGCCAGCAGTGAGCCGGGACAGGGGGTCCGAAGCTACACCTTC. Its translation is CASSEPGQGVRSYTF.

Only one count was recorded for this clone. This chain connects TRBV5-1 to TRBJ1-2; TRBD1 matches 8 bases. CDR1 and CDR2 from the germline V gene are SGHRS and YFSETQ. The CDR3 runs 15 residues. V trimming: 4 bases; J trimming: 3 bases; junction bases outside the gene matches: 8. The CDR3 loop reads CASSADRGRDYGYTF. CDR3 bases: TGCGCCAGCAGCGCCGACAGGGGCAGGGACTATGGCTACACCTTC.

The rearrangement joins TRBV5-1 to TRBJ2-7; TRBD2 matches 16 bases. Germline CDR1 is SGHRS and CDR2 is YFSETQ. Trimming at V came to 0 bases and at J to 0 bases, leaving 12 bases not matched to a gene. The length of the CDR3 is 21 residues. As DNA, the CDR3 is TGCGCCAGCAGCTTGGTTCCGGGACTAGCGGGGGGGCCATCGGGCTCCTACGAGCAGTACTTC. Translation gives CASSLVPGLAGGPSGSYEQYF.

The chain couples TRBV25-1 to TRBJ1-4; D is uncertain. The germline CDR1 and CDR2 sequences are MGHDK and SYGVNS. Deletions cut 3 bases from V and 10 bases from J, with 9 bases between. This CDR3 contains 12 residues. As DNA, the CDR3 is TGTGCCAGCAGTGACTGGGCGAGAAAACTGTTTTTT. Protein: CASSDWARKLFF.

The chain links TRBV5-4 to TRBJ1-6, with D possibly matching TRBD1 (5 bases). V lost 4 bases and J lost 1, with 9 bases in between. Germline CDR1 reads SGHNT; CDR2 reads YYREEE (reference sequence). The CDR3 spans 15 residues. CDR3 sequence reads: CASSQDTSYNSPLHF. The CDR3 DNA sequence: TGTGCCAGCAGCCAGGACACATCCTATAATTCACCCCTCCACTTT.

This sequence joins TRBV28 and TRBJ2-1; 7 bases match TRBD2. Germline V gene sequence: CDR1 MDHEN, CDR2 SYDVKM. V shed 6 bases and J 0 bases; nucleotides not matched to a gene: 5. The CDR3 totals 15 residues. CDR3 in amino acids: CASRRKRDSYNEQFF. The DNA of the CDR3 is TGTGCCAGCAGACGAAAGCGGGACTCCTACAATGAGCAGTTCTTC.

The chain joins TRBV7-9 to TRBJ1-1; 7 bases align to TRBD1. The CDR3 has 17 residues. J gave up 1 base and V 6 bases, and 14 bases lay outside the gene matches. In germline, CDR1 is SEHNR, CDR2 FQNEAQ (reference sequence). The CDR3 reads CASRPGQTKRGNTEAFF. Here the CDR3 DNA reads TGTGCCAGCAGACCGGGACAGACTAAAAGGGGGAACACTGAAGCTTTCTTT.

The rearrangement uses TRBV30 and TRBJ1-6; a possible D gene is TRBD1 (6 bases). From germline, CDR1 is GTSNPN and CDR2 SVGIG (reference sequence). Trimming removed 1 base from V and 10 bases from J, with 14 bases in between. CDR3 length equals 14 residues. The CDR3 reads CAWSATSRGSPLHF. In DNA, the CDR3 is TGTGCCTGGAGTGCCACTTCCAGGGGATCACCCCTCCACTTT.

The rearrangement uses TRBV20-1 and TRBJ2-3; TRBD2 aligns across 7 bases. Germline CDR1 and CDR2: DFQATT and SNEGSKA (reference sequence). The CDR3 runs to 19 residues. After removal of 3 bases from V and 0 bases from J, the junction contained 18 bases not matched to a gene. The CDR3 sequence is CSASTPFSGAMTSTDTQYF. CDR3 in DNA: TGCAGTGCTAGTACCCCCTTCAGCGGGGCTATGACTAGCACAGATACGCAGTATTTT.

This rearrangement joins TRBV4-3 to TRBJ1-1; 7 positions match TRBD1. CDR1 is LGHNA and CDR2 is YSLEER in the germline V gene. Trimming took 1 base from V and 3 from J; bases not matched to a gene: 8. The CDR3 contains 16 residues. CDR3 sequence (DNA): TGCGCCAGCAGCCAAGCTTGGACAGGCGGTGACACTGAAGCTTTCTTT. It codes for CASSQAWTGGDTEAFF.